A selection of T cell receptor beta chains follows, all from one sample in a study of blood T cell repertoires in COVID-19. Method: immunoSEQ multiplex PCR; TCRdb's copy keeps in-frame clones and lacks some. This table holds under 200,000 clones, nearly 90% found once. Sequencing was done on a sample of peripheral blood. The receptors were sampled from a man in his 60s with active or convalescent COVID-19. The CDR3 runs from the conserved cysteine through the conserved F or W.

14	TRBV7-2	TRBJ1-2	CASSFQQGNYGYTF
13	TRBV12-3/TRBV12-4	TRBJ2-7	CASSFRSFYEQYF
18	TRBV11-2	TRBJ1-1	CASSPLGFREWLNTEAFF
15	TRBV5-1	TRBJ2-7	CASSPGTGGLGEQYF
17	TRBV7-9	TRBJ2-5	CASSLPRFLTNQETQYF
13	TRBV27	TRBJ1-1	CASSSHGTVMFFF
14	TRBV7-9	TRBJ1-2	CASSLGQAIYGYTF
15	TRBV6-4	TRBJ2-3	CASSDSRPVSNTQYF
16	TRBV11-3	TRBJ1-2	CASSSSPGRGKYGYTF
14	TRBV18	TRBJ1-6	CASSPRTGNSPLHF
13	TRBV15	TRBJ2-4	CATSRQAENIQYF
15	TRBV6-6	TRBJ2-3	CASQTSGGRADTQYF
15	TRBV6-6	TRBJ1-1	CASSPRGAGGTEAFF
12	TRBV2	TRBJ1-2	CASRAGLGGYTF
15	TRBV3-1/TRBV3-2	TRBJ2-5	CASSQDLAGQETQYF
14	TRBV5-1	TRBJ2-7	CASSSGQRTYEQYF
13	TRBV6-1	TRBJ1-5	CASSERDLPSQFF
15	TRBV2	TRBJ1-1	CASRETDGRVTEAFF
16	TRBV5-1	TRBJ1-4	CASSLFPGGANEKLFF
16	TRBV6-5	TRBJ1-5	CASSSSGGSLDQPQHF
14	TRBV30	TRBJ2-3	CAWKERGATDTQYF
15	TRBV19	TRBJ1-5	CASRLTGGTNQPQHF
16	TRBV2	TRBJ2-1	CASSVDNRPLYNEQFF
14	TRBV29-1	TRBJ1-2	CSVERDRARDGYTF
17	TRBV4-1	TRBJ2-5	CASSRDPTSGGGETQYF
16	TRBV10-2	TRBJ1-2	CASSESSGQGAYGYTF
14	TRBV9	TRBJ1-1	CASSGTGESAEAFF
15	TRBV5-1	TRBJ1-6	CASSLRGQINSPLHF
21	TRBV27	TRBJ2-3	CASSFGPGLAGRCATTDTQYF
14	TRBV5-6	TRBJ1-1	CASSPRTGNTEAFF
17	TRBV2	TRBJ1-3	CASSGRGHAFTGNTIYF
12	TRBV11-2	TRBJ2-1	CASSYRHNEQFF
16	TRBV14	TRBJ1-2	CASSPGQGLGNYGYTF
13	TRBV12-3/TRBV12-4	TRBJ2-3	CASSDDITDTQYF
15	TRBV25-1	TRBJ2-2	CASSAGPDQTGELFF
16	TRBV5-1	TRBJ2-3	CASSTSYRGDTDTQYF
18	TRBV2	TRBJ2-2	CASSEALRQGGFIGELFF
15	TRBV7-6	TRBJ1-4	CASSSLGQQNEKLFF
17	TRBV7-3	TRBJ1-1	CASSLSGVEGVQTEAFF
15	TRBV5-1	TRBJ2-2	CASLQGTSDTGELFF